This paragraph covers one T cell receptor beta chain sequence. Its antigen is not known. These data belong to a study of somatic mutations in cytotoxic T cells in rheumatoid arthritis. Study at large: At nearly 100% purity, some V beta antibody-stained T-cell populations were flow-sorted, and these included V beta1+ cells that were sequenced for TCRB. General observations from the study: About an eighth of the roughly 60 patients had a largest CD8+ clone above 20% of CD8+ cells.

Clones were read by immunoSEQ multiplex PCR, and TCRdb kept only the in-frame ones, dropping some. The sample lists 15,000 to 20,000 clones; 82% were seen once. The V and J ends lost 5 bases and 0 bases, in that order; junction bases with no gene match: 14. CDR3 size: 20 residues. Germline-derived CDR1 and CDR2 are SGHVS and FNYEAQ. Positive selection with magnetic beads achieved the isolation of CD4+ and CD8+ cells, followed by a flow cytometry check of purity. The chain recombines TRBV7-6 with TRBJ2-1; TRBD1 aligns across 12 bases. What was sequenced was CD8+ T cells sorted from blood. This sequence originates from a woman aged 50 to 60 with rheumatoid arthritis. The CDR3: CASSIGTGGQLSSSYNEQFF. The CDR3 region has the DNA TGTGCCAGCAGCATTGGGACAGGGGGCCAGCTGTCAAGCTCCTACAATGAGCAGTTCTTC.